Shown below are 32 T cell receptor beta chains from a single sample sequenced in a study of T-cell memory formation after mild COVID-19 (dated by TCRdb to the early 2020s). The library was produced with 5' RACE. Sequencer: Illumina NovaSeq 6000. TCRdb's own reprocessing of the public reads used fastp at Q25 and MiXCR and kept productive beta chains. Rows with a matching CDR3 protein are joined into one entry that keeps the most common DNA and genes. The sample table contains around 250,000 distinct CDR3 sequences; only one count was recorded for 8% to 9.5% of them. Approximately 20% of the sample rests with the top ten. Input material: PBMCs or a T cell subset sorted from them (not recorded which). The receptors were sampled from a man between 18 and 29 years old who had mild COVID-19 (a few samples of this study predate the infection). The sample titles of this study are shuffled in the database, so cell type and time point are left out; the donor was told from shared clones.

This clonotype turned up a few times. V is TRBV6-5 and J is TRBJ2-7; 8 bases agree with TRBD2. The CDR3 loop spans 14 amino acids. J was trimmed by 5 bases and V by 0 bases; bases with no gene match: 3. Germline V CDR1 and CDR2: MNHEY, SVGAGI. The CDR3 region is CASSYSELADEQYF. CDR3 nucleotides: TGTGCCAGCAGTTACTCGGAACTAGCGGACGAGCAGTACTTC.

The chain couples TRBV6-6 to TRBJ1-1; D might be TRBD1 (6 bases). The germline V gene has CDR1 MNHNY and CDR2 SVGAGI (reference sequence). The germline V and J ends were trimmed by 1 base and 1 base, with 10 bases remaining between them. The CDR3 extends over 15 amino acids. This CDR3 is CASSYWGATNTEAFF. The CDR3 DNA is TGTGCCAGCAGTTACTGGGGGGCGACGAACACTGAAGCTTTCTTT.

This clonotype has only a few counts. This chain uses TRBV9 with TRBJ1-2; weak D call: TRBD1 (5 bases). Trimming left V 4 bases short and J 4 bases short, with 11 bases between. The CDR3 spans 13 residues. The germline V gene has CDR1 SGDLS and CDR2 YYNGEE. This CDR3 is CASSSGGRYGYTF. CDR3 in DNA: TGTGCCAGCAGCTCGGGGGGACGCTATGGCTACACCTTC. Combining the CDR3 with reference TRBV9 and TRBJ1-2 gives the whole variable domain DSGVTQTPKHLITATGQRVTLRCSPRSGDLSVYWYQQSLDQGLQFLIQYYNGEERAKGNILERFSAQQFPDLHSELNLSSLELGDSALYFCASSSGGRYGYTFGSGTRLTVV.

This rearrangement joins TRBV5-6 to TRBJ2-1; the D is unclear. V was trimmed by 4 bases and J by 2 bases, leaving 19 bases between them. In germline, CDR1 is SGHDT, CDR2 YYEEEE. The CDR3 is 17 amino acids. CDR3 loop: CASSPKGEYIAYNEQFF. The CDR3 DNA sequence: TGTGCCAGCAGCCCCAAGGGTGAGTACATCGCCTACAATGAGCAGTTCTTC.

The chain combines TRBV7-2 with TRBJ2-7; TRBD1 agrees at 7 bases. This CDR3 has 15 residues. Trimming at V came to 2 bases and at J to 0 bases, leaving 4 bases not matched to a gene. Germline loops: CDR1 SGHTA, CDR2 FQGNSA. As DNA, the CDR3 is TGTGCCAGCAGCTTACGACAGGGCCTCTCCTACGAGCAGTACGTC. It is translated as CASSLRQGLSYEQYV.

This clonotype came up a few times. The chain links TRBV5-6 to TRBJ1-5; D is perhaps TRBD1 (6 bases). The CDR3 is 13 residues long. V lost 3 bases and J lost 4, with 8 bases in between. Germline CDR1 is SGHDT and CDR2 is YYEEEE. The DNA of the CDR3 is TGTGCCAGCAGCTGGACAGCTAATCAGCCCCAGCATTTT. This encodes CASSWTANQPQHF.

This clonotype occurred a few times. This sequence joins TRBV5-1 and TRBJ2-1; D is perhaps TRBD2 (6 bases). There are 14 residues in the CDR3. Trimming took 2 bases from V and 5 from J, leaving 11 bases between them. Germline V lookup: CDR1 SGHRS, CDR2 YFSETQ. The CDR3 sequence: CASSLGGVHNEQFF. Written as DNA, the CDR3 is TGCGCCAGCAGCTTAGGCGGGGTACACAATGAGCAGTTCTTC.

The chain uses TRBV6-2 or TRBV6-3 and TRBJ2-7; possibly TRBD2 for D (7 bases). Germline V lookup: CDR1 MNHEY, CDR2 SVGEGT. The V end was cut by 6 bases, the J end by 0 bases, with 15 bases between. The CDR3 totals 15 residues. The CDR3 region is CASRTRGGSSYEQYF. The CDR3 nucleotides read TGTGCCAGCAGAACGAGGGGGGGGTCCTCCTACGAGCAGTACTTC.

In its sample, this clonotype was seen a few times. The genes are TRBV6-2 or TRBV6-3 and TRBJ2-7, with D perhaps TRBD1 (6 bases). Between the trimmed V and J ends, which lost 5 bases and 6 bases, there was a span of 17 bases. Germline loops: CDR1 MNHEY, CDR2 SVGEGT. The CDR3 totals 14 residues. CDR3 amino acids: CASSPLRQAGEQYF. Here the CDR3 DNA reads TGTGCCAGCAGTCCCCTCCGACAGGCGGGCGAGCAGTACTTC.

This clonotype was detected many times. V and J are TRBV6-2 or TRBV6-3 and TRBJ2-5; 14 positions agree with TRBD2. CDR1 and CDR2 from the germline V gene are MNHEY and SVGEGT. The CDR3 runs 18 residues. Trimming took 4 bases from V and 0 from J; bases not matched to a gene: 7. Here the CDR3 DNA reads TGTGCCAGCAGTTTCGATGGACTAGCGGGGGGCTACCAAGAGACCCAGTACTTC. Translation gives CASSFDGLAGGYQETQYF.

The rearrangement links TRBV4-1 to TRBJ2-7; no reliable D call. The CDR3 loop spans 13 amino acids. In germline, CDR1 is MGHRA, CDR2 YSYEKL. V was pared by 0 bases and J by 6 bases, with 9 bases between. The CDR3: CASSQDPGPEQYV. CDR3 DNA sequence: TGCGCCAGCAGCCAAGATCCGGGTCCCGAGCAGTACGTC.

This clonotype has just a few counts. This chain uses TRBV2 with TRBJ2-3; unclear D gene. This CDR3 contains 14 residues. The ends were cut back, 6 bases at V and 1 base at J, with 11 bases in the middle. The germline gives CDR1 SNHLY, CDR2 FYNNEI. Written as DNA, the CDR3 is TGTGCCAGCAGCCCGTCCCCCGGCACAGATACGCAGTATTTT. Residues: CASSPSPGTDTQYF.

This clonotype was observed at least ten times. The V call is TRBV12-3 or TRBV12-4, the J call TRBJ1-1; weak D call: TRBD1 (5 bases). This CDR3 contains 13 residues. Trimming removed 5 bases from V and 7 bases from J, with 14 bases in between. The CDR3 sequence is CASSMSGTVEAFF. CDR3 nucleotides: TGTGCCAGCAGTATGAGTGGGACCGTTGAAGCTTTCTTT.

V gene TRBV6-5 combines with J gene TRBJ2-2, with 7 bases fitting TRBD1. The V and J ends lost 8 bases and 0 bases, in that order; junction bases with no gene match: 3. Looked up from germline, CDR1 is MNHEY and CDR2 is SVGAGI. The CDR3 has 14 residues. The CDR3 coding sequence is TGTGCCAGCCGGGACAGCTCGAACACCGGGGAGCTGTTTTTT. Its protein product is CASRDSSNTGELFF.

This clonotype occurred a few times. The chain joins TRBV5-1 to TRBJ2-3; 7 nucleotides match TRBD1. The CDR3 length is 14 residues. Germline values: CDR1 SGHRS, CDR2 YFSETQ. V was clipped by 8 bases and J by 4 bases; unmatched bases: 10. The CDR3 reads CASTNTGEPDTQYF. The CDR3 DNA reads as TGCGCCAGTACAAATACAGGGGAGCCAGATACGCAGTATTTT.

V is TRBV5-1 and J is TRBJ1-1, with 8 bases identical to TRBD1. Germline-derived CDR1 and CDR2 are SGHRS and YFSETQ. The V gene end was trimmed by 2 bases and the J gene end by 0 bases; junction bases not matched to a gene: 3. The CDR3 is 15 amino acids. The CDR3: CASSFGTGLNTEAFF. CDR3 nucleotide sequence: TGCGCCAGCAGCTTCGGGACAGGCTTGAACACTGAAGCTTTCTTT.

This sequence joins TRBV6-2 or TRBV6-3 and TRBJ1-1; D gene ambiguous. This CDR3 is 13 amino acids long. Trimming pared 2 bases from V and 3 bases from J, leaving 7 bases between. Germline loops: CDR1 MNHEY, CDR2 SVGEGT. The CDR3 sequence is CASSYRYDTEAFF. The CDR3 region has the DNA TGTGCCAGCAGTTACAGGTATGACACTGAAGCTTTCTTT.

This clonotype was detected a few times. The CDR3 DNA follows: TGTGCCAGCAGCTCGTCGGCCCAGCAGGAGAGAAATGAGCAGTTCTTC. It encodes CASSSSAQQERNEQFF. The J gene is TRBJ2-1, the V gene TRBV7-9; D not certain. V lost 4 bases and J lost 7, with 20 bases in between. Germline V gene sequence: CDR1 SEHNR, CDR2 FQNEAQ (reference sequence). This CDR3 has 16 amino acids.

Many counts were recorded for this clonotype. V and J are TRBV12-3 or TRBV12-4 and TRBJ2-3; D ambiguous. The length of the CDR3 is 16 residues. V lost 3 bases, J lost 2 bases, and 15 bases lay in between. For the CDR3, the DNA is TGTGCCAGCAGTTTTAATGCGGCTTCCTACACAGATACGCAGTATTTT. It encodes CASSFNAASYTDTQYF.

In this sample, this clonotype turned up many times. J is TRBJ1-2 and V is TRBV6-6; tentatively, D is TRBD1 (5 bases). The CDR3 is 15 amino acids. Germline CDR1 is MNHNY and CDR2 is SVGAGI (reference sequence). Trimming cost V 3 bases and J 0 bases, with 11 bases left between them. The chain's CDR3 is CASSYTQGANYGYTF. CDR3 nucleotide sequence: TGTGCCAGCAGTTATACCCAGGGAGCTAACTATGGCTACACCTTC.

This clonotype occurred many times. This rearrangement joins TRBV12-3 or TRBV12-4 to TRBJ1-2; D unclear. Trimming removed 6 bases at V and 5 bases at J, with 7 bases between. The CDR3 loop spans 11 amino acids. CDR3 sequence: CASSSGYGYTF. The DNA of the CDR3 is TGTGCCAGCAGCTCGGGATATGGCTACACCTTC.

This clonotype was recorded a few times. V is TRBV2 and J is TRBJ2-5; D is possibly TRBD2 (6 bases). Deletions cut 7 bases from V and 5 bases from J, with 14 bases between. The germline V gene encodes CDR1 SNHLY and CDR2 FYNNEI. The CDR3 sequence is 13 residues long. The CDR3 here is CASTGEAKETQYF. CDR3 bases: TGTGCCAGCACTGGGGAGGCCAAGGAGACCCAGTACTTC.

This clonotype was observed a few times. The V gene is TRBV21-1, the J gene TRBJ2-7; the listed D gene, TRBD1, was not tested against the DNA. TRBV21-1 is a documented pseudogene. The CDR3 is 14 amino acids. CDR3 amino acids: CASSRDLRGNEQYV. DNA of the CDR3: TGTGCCAGCAGCAGGGATTTGAGGGGGAACGAGCAGTACGTC.

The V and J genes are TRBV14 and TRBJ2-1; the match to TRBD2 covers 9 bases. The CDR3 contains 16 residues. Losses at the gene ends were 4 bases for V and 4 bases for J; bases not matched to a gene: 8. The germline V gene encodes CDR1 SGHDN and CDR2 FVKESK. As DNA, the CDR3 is TGTGCCAGCAGCCTCTTCAGCGGGGGGCATTACAATGAGCAGTTCTTC. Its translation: CASSLFSGGHYNEQFF.

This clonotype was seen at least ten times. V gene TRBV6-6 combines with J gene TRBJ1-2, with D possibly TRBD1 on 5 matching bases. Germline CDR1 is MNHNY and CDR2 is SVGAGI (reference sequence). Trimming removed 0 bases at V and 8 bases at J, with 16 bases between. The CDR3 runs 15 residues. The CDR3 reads CASSYSKGPTRGYTF. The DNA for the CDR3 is TGTGCCAGCAGTTACTCCAAGGGGCCAACGAGGGGCTACACCTTC.

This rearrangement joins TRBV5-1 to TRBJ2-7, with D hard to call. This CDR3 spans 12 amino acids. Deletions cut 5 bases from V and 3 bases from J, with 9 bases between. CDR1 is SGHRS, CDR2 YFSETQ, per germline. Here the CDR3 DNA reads TGCGCCAGCAGAAATATAGGCTACGAGCAGTACTTC. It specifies CASRNIGYEQYF.

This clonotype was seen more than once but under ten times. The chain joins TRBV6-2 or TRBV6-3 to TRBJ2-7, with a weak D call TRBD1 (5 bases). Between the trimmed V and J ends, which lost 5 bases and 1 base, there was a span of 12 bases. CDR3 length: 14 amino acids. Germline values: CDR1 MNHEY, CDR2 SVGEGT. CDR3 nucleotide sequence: TGTGCCAGCAGTACCCAGGGCAGATCCTACGAGCAGTACTTC. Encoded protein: CASSTQGRSYEQYF.

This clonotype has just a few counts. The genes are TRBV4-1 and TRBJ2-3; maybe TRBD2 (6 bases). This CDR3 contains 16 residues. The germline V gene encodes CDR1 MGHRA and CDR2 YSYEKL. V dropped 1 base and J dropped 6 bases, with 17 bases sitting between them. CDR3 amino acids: CASSQVVGRGRDTQYF. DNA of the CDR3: TGCGCCAGCAGCCAAGTAGTCGGTCGGGGGAGGGATACGCAGTATTTT.

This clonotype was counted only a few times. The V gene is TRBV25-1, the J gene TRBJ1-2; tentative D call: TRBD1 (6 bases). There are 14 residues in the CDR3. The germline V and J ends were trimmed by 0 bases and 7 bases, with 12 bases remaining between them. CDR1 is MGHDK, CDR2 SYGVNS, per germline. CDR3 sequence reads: CASSEYAGGRGYTF. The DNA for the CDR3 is TGTGCCAGCAGTGAATATGCCGGGGGCCGTGGCTACACCTTC.

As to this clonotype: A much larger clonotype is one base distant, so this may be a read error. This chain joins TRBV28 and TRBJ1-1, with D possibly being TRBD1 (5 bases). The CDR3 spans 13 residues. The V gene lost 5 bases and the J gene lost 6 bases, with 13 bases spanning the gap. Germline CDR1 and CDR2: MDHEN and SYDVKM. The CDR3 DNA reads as TGTGCCAGCAGTATCATACGGGGCGCTGAAGCTTTCTTT. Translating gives CASSIIRGAEAFF. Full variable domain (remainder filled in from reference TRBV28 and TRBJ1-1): DVKVTQSSRYLVKRTGEKVFLECVQDMDHENMFWYRQDPGLGLRLIYFSYDVKMKEKGDIPEGYSVSREKKERFSLILESASTNQTSMYLCASSIIRGAEAFFGQGTRLTVV.

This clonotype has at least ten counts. For the CDR3, the DNA is TGCGCCAGCAGCCGGCGGACAGGGCAAGATACGCAGTATTTT. Encoded protein: CASSRRTGQDTQYF. This chain connects TRBV5-1 to TRBJ2-3; 8 bases map to TRBD1. The CDR3 contains 14 residues. Germline V gives CDR1 SGHRS, CDR2 YFSETQ. The trim removed 4 bases at V and 5 bases at J, leaving 6 bases unmatched.

CDR3 sequence (DNA): TGTGCCAGCAGCCAAGTCGCATTCAGGGACAGGGAGAATGGCTACACCTTC. This translates into CASSQVAFRDRENGYTF. The chain joins TRBV3-2 to TRBJ1-2; TRBD1 is the table's D call and was not checked against the DNA. TRBV3-2 is tagged as a pseudogene. The CDR3 has 17 amino acids.